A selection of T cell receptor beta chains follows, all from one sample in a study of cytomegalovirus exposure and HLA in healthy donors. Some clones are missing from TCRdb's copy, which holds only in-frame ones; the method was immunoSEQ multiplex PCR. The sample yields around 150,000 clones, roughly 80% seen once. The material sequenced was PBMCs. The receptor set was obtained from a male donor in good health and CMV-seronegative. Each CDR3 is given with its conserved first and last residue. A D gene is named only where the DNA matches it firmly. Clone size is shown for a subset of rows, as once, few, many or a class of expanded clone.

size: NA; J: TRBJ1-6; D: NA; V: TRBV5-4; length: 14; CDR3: CASSKGTSETPLHF; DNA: TGTGCCAGCAGTAAAGGGACATCCGAGACACCCCTCCACTTT
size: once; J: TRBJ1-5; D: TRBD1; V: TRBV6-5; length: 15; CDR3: CASSQTGAGNQPQHF; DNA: TGTGCCAGCAGCCAAACAGGGGCGGGAAATCAGCCCCAGCATTTT
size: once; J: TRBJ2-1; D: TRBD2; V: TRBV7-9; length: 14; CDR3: CALKTSGPYNEQFF; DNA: TGTGCCCTAAAGACTAGCGGACCCTACAATGAGCAGTTCTTC
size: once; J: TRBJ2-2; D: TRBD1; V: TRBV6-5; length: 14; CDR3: CASSWDRGTGELFF; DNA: TGTGCCAGCAGTTGGGACAGGGGCACCGGGGAGCTGTTTTTT
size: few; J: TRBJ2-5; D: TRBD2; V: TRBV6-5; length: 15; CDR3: CASSRLAGIKETQYF; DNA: TGTGCCAGCAGCAGGCTAGCGGGGATAAAAGAGACCCAGTACTTC
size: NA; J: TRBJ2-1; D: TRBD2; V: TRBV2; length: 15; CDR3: CASSPPLAGGNEQFF; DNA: TGTGCCAGCAGTCCCCCTTTAGCGGGGGGGAATGAGCAGTTCTTC
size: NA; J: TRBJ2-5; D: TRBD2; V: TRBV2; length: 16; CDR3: CASSDLTSGFGETQYF; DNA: TGTGCCAGCAGTGATCTGACTAGCGGGTTTGGGGAGACCCAGTACTTC
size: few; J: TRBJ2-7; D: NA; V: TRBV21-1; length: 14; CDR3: CASSNVGGLYEQYF; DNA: TGTGCCAGCAGCAATGTCGGAGGTCTCTACGAGCAGTACTTC
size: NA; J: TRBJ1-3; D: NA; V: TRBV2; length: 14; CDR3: CASRNQGPGNTIYF; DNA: TGTGCCAGCAGAAATCAGGGTCCTGGAAACACCATATATTTT
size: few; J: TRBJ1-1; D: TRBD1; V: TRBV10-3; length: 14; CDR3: CAISLDRANTEAFF; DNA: TGTGCCATCAGTCTAGACAGGGCGAACACTGAAGCTTTCTTT
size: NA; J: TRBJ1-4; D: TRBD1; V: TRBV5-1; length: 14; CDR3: CASSAGQGGEKLFF; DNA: TGCGCCAGCAGCGCCGGACAGGGGGGTGAAAAACTGTTTTTT
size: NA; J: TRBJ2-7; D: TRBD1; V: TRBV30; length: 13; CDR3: CAWNRDRAYEQYF; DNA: TGTGCCTGGAACCGGGACAGAGCCTACGAGCAGTACTTC
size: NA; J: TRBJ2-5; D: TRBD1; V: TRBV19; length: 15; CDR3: CAITGTAEVQETQYF; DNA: TGTGCCATCACCGGGACAGCAGAGGTCCAAGAGACCCAGTACTTC
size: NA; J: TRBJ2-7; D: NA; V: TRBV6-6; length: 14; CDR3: CASSKGQSLYEQYF; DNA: TGTGCCAGCAGCAAGGGACAATCACTCTACGAGCAGTACTTC
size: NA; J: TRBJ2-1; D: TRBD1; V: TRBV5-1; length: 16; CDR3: CASSLDGTGAWDEQFF; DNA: TGCGCCAGCAGCTTGGATGGGACAGGGGCGTGGGATGAGCAGTTCTTC
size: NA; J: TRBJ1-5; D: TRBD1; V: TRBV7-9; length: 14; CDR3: CASSSGGSVQPQHF; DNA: TGTGCCAGCAGCTCAGGGGGCTCGGTTCAGCCCCAGCATTTT
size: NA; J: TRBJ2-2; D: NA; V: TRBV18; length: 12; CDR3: CASSPPRGELFF; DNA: TGTGCCAGCTCACCGCCCCGGGGGGAGCTGTTTTTT
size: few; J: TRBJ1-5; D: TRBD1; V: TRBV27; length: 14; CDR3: CASSARDRRQPQHF; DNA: TGTGCCAGCAGTGCCCGGGACAGGAGGCAGCCCCAGCATTTT
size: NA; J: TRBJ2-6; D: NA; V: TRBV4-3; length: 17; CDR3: CASSQQVRLSGANVLTF; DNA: TGCGCCAGCAGCCAGCAGGTCCGTCTATCTGGGGCCAACGTCCTGACTTTC
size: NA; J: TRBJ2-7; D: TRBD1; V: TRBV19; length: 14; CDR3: CASRTGGETYEQYF; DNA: TGTGCCAGTAGGACAGGGGGCGAAACCTACGAGCAGTACTTC
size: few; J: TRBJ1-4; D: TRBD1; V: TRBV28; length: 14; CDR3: CASTTQGAVEKLFF; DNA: TGTGCCAGCACGACACAGGGGGCTGTGGAAAAACTGTTTTTT
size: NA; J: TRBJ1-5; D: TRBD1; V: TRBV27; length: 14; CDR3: CASSRQGVGQPQHF; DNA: TGTGCCAGCAGCCGACAGGGAGTGGGGCAGCCCCAGCATTTT
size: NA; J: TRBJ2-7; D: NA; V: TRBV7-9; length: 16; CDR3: CSSSTLRRDSYYEQYF; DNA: TGTTCCAGCAGCACCCTTCGGCGGGACAGCTACTACGAGCAGTACTTC
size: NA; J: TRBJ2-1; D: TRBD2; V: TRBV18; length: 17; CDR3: CASSPPLAGGLGNEQFF; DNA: TGTGCCAGCTCTCCCCCCTTAGCGGGGGGGCTGGGGAATGAGCAGTTCTTC
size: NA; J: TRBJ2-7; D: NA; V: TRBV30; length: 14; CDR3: CAWRRFQTTYEQYF; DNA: TGTGCCTGGAGACGGTTCCAGACTACCTACGAGCAGTACTTC
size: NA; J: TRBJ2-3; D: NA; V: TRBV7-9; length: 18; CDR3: CASSFTGGGGGTTDTQYF; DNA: TGTGCCAGCAGCTTTACAGGGGGTGGCGGGGGCACCACAGATACGCAGTATTTT
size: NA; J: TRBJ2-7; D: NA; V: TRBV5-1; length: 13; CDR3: CASSGGSSYEQYF; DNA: TGCGCCAGCAGCGGGGGGAGCTCCTACGAGCAGTACTTC
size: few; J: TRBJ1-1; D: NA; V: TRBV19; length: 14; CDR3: CASSIVGQNTEAFF; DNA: TGTGCCAGTAGTATAGTTGGACAGAACACTGAAGCTTTCTTT
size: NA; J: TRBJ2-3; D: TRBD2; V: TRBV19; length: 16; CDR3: CASSITAGVLTDTQYF; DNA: TGTGCCAGTAGTATCACAGCGGGGGTGTTGACAGATACGCAGTATTTT
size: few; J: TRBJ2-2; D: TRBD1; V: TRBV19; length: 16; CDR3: CASTSWGTGGVGELFF; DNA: TGTGCCAGTACCAGCTGGGGGACAGGGGGCGTCGGGGAGCTGTTTTTT
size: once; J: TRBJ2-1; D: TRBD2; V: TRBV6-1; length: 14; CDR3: CASSGTSGGFEQFF; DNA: TGTGCCAGCAGTGGGACTAGCGGGGGATTTGAGCAGTTCTTC
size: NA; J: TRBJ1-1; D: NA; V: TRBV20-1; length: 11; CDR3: CSARFVSEAFF; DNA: TGCAGTGCTAGATTCGTCTCCGAAGCTTTCTTT
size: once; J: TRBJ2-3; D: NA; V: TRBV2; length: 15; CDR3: CARVWGRESPDTQYF; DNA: TGTGCCAGAGTGTGGGGCAGGGAAAGCCCAGATACGCAGTATTTT
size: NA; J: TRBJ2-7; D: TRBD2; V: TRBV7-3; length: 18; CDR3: CASTSGPGLAGRPYEQYF; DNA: TGTGCCAGCACCTCCGGTCCGGGACTAGCGGGACGGCCCTACGAGCAGTACTTC
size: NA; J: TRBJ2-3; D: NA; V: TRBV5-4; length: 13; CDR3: CASSLGSVDTQYF; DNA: TGTGCCAGCAGCTTGGGTTCGGTAGATACGCAGTATTTT
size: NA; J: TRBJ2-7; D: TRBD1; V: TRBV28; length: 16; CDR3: CASSLSVGDSSYEQYF; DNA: TGTGCCAGCAGTTTATCGGTTGGGGACAGCTCCTACGAGCAGTACTTC
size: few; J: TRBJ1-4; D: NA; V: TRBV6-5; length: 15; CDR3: CASKPGTPDNEKLFF; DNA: TGTGCCAGCAAACCCGGGACACCAGATAATGAAAAACTGTTTTTT
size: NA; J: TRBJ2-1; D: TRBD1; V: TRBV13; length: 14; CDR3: CASSPLSRGNEQFF; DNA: TGTGCCAGCAGCCCCTTGAGCAGGGGGAATGAGCAGTTCTTC
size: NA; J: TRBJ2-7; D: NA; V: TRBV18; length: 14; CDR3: CASSPGQEVYEQYF; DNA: TGTGCCAGCTCACCGGGCCAGGAGGTTTACGAGCAGTACTTC
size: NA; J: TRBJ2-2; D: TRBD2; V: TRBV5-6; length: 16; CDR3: CASSLVGGSTTGELFF; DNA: TGTGCCAGCAGCTTGGTTGGCGGGAGTACCACCGGGGAGCTGTTTTTT
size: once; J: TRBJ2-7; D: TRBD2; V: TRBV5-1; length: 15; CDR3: CASSFEGTTPLEQYF; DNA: TGCGCCAGCAGCTTTGAAGGGACTACTCCGCTAGAGCAGTACTTC
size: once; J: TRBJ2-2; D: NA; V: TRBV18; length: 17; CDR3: CASSRYGPLGDTGELFF; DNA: TGTGCCAGCTCACGTTATGGGCCCTTAGGGGACACCGGGGAGCTGTTTTTT
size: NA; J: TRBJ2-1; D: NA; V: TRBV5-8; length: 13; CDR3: CASSLPGLNEQFF; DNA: TGTGCCAGCAGCTTGCCGGGACTCAATGAGCAGTTCTTC
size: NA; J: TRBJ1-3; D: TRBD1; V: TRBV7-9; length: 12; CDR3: CASSTDRDNIYF; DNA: TGTGCCAGCAGCACCGACAGGGACAACATATATTTT
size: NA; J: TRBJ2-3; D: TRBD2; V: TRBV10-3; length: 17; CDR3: CAISEYEKTSGEDTQYF; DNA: TGTGCCATCAGTGAGTACGAGAAGACTAGCGGGGAAGATACGCAGTATTTT
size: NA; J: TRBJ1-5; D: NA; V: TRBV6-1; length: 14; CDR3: CASSEAGGRQPQHF; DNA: TGTGCCAGCAGTGAAGCAGGGGGTAGACAGCCCCAGCATTTT
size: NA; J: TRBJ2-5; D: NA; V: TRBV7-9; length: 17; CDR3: CASSLARTEMYQETQYF; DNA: TGTGCCAGCAGCTTAGCACGGACAGAGATGTACCAAGAGACCCAGTACTTC
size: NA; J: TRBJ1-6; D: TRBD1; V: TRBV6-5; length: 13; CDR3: CASSTGQVSALHF; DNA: TGTGCCAGCAGTACAGGACAGGTATCAGCCCTCCACTTT
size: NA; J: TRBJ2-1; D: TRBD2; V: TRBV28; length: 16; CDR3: CASSLFPTSPVNEQFF; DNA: TGTGCCAGCAGTTTATTCCCGACTAGCCCAGTGAATGAGCAGTTCTTC
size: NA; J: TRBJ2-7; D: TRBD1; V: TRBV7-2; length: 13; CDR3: CASSSGGAYEQYF; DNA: TGTGCCAGCAGCTCAGGGGGTGCCTACGAGCAGTACTTC
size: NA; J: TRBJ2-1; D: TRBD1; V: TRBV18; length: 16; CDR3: CASSPLGQGVYNEQFF; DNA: TGTGCCAGCTCACCACTGGGACAGGGTGTATACAATGAGCAGTTCTTC
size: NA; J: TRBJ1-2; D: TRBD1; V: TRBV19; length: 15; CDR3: CASSPRDRGGYGYTF; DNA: TGTGCCAGTAGTCCCCGGGACAGGGGAGGCTATGGCTACACCTTC
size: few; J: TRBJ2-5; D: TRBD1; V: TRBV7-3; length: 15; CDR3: CASSLTGTGQETQYF; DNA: TGTGCCAGCAGCTTAACTGGGACAGGGCAAGAGACCCAGTACTTC
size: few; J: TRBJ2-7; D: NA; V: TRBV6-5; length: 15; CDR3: CASSSLGAVGYEQYF; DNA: TGTGCCAGCAGTTCCTTAGGAGCGGTGGGCTACGAGCAGTACTTC
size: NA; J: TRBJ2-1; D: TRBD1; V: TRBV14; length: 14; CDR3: CASSQRQGLDEQFF; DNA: TGTGCCAGCAGCCAGCGACAGGGTCTCGATGAGCAGTTCTTC
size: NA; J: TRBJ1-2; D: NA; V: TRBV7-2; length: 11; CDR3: CASSSGGGYTF; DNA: TGTGCCAGCAGCTCCGGGGGTGGCTACACCTTC
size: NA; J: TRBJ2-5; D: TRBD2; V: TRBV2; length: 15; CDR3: CASRLGRSGAETQYF; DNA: TGTGCCAGCAGGCTCGGACGTAGCGGGGCGGAGACCCAGTACTTC